These T cell receptor beta chains were read from a single sample in a study of regulatory T cells in long-lasting Graves disease. TCRdb reanalysed the multiplex PCR reads using MiXCR and keeps one entry per CDR3 protein. This sample has around 400,000 distinct CDR3 sequences; 23% occur once, and the top ten carry approximately 26%. The input for sequencing was peripheral blood mononuclear cells (PBMCs), taken when the disease was refractory, from a patient treated with antithyroid drugs. The receptors were gathered from a female donor with Graves disease. CDR3s include the opening cysteine and the closing phenylalanine or tryptophan. A D gene is named only where the DNA matches it firmly. The size entry is marked missing in some rows and otherwise reads once, few, many or a size class.

J: TRBJ2-1; D: TRBD2; size: NA; V: TRBV20-1; DNA: TGCAGTGCTAGAGATCCTAGCGGGAGAAGACCCTCACGGCTTCTCCCGGATGAGCAGTTCTTC; CDR3: CSARDPSGRRPSRLLPDEQFF
J: TRBJ2-5; D: NA; size: many; V: TRBV5-6; DNA: TGTGCCAGCAGCTTCGCGACAGAAGAGACCCAGTACTTC; CDR3: CASSFATEETQYF
J: TRBJ2-1; D: NA; size: many; V: TRBV28; DNA: TGTGCCAGCAAACAGGGAGGGGGCCACAATGAGCAGTTCTTC; CDR3: CASKQGGGHNEQFF
J: TRBJ2-7; D: NA; size: once; V: TRBV7-9; DNA: TGTGCCAGCAGCCCTCCACCCCCTTCGGGCCACGAGCAGTACTTC; CDR3: CASSPPPPSGHEQYF
J: TRBJ2-7; D: NA; size: NA; V: TRBV19; DNA: TGTGCCAGTAGTACGTCTAGCGGCCACAGGGCGGTCTACGAGCAGTACTTC; CDR3: CASSTSSGHRAVYEQYF
J: TRBJ2-3; D: NA; size: NA; V: TRBV12-3/TRBV12-4; DNA: TGTGCCAGCAGTTTATCCACTAGGACGCATACGCAGTATTTT; CDR3: CASSLSTRTHTQYF
J: TRBJ2-5; D: NA; size: many; V: TRBV11-2; DNA: TGTGCCAGCAGTTCCCTGAGGGAGACCCAGTACTTC; CDR3: CASSSLRETQYF
J: TRBJ2-1; D: TRBD2; size: NA; V: TRBV6-1; DNA: TGTGCCAGCAGTGGTGGACTAGCGGGAGGCTATAATGAGCAGTTCTTC; CDR3: CASSGGLAGGYNEQFF
J: TRBJ2-7; D: TRBD1; size: few; V: TRBV27; DNA: TGTGCCAGCAGTTTTGTCCGGGACAGACCCTACGAGCAGTACTTC; CDR3: CASSFVRDRPYEQYF
J: TRBJ1-1; D: TRBD1; size: few; V: TRBV19; DNA: TGTGCCAGTAGTTCCCACCAGGGGGACAAGAACACTGAAGCTTTCTTT; CDR3: CASSSHQGDKNTEAFF
J: TRBJ1-1; D: NA; size: NA; V: TRBV7-9; DNA: TGTGCCAGCAGAGCCTTCTCGACAGCGGCATGGAACACTGAAGCTTTCTTT; CDR3: CASRAFSTAAWNTEAFF
J: TRBJ2-5; D: TRBD1; size: NA; V: TRBV20-1; DNA: TGCAGTGCTCGGAAACCGGACAGGGGGCTGGAGACCCAGTACTTC; CDR3: CSARKPDRGLETQYF
J: TRBJ2-3; D: NA; size: NA; V: TRBV6-2/TRBV6-3; DNA: TGTGCCAGCAGTTACGCTTCCGATCTCACAGATACGCAGTATTTT; CDR3: CASSYASDLTDTQYF
J: TRBJ2-3; D: NA; size: NA; V: TRBV3-1; DNA: TGTGCCAGCAGCCAGTTTACAGGCACAGATACGCAGTATTTT; CDR3: CASSQFTGTDTQYF
J: TRBJ1-5; D: NA; size: NA; V: TRBV12-3/TRBV12-4; DNA: TGTGCCAGCAGCCCTCAAGCCCGCAATCAGCCCCAGCATTTT; CDR3: CASSPQARNQPQHF
J: TRBJ2-7; D: NA; size: NA; V: TRBV7-9; DNA: TGCGCCAGCAGCCCTACTAGTTCCCAGACCCGAATCTACGAGCAGTACTTC; CDR3: CASSPTSSQTRIYEQYF
J: TRBJ1-2; D: NA; size: many; V: TRBV28; DNA: TGTGCCGGGGCGCCCGGGCCGTCGGATGGCCACACCTTC; CDR3: CAGAPGPSDGHTF
J: TRBJ2-1; D: TRBD2; size: many; V: TRBV20-1; DNA: TGCAGTGCTAGAGATCCCCTGACTAGCTTTTCTCACAATGAGCAGTTCTTC; CDR3: CSARDPLTSFSHNEQFF
J: TRBJ1-1; D: NA; size: NA; V: TRBV19; DNA: TGTGCCAGTAGTATAGATCAGGGAACTAGCACTGAAGCTTTCTTT; CDR3: CASSIDQGTSTEAFF
J: TRBJ2-7; D: NA; size: NA; V: TRBV28; DNA: TGTGCCAGCAGTCCCCCGGGGCTTTCTTTCGAGCAGTACTTC; CDR3: CASSPPGLSFEQYF
J: TRBJ2-5; D: TRBD2; size: many; V: TRBV11-2; DNA: TGTGCCAGCAGCTTCGGTAGCGGGAGCAGTCAAGAGACCCAGTACTTC; CDR3: CASSFGSGSSQETQYF
J: TRBJ2-7; D: TRBD1; size: NA; V: TRBV29-1; DNA: TGCAGCGTTGAGGGACAGGGGTCCGAGCAGTACTTC; CDR3: CSVEGQGSEQYF
J: TRBJ2-2; D: NA; size: NA; V: TRBV9; DNA: TGTGCCAGCAGCGTGGGTTGGGCACAATCGAACACCGGGGAGCTGTTTTTT; CDR3: CASSVGWAQSNTGELFF
J: TRBJ2-2; D: NA; size: NA; V: TRBV18; DNA: TGTGCCAGCTCACCACCCACCGGGACTCCGAACACCGGGGAGCTGTTTTTT; CDR3: CASSPPTGTPNTGELFF
J: TRBJ2-2; D: NA; size: many; V: TRBV2; DNA: TGTGCCAGCAGTGAAACTAGGGGCGGGCGAGCGAACACCGGGGAGCTGTTTTTT; CDR3: CASSETRGGRANTGELFF
J: TRBJ1-5; D: NA; size: NA; V: TRBV6-5; DNA: TGTGCCAGCAGTTTGTCGGTAGAAACCTTATTCCCTCAGCCCCAGCATTTT; CDR3: CASSLSVETLFPQPQHF
J: TRBJ2-7; D: NA; size: many; V: TRBV12-3/TRBV12-4; DNA: TGTGCCAGCTTTATTCCGACGGCCACACCCTACGAGCAGTACTTC; CDR3: CASFIPTATPYEQYF
J: TRBJ1-4; D: NA; size: many; V: TRBV13; DNA: TGTGCCAGCAGCTACGGACAAGAGTCTGAAAAACTGTTTTTT; CDR3: CASSYGQESEKLFF
J: TRBJ2-7; D: NA; size: NA; V: TRBV7-2; DNA: TGTGCCAGCAGCTTAATGGCGGGGGCCACCTACGAGCAGTACTTC; CDR3: CASSLMAGATYEQYF
J: TRBJ2-5; D: TRBD2; size: many; V: TRBV20-1; DNA: TGCAGTGCTAGACTTCTTGGACTAGCGGGCACGGGGGAGACCCAGTACTTC; CDR3: CSARLLGLAGTGETQYF
J: TRBJ2-7; D: TRBD1; size: NA; V: TRBV7-9; DNA: TGTGCCAGCAGCCCGACAGGGCCCGAGCAGTACTTC; CDR3: CASSPTGPEQYF
J: TRBJ2-4; D: NA; size: few; V: TRBV20-1; DNA: TGCAGTGCTAGAGGGGGCGCTGCCAAAAACATTCAGTACTTC; CDR3: CSARGGAAKNIQYF
J: TRBJ2-7; D: NA; size: NA; V: TRBV28; DNA: TGTGCCAGCAGTTTACCCAGGGGGGGCGAGCAGTACTTC; CDR3: CASSLPRGGEQYF
J: TRBJ1-2; D: TRBD1; size: few; V: TRBV28; DNA: TGTGCCAGCAGCCTTACGACTCATGGGGCAGGGGGCGCGTATGGCTACACCTTC; CDR3: CASSLTTHGAGGAYGYTF
J: TRBJ1-5; D: NA; size: NA; V: TRBV19; DNA: TGTGCCAGTAGTATAGGACGAAGCCTTCGGGCTTTCTGGCCCCAGCATTTT; CDR3: CASSIGRSLRAFWPQHF
J: TRBJ2-5; D: NA; size: many; V: TRBV24-1; DNA: TGTGCCACCAGTGAACCAGGACACCTCGGGGAGACCCAGTACTTC; CDR3: CATSEPGHLGETQYF
J: TRBJ1-2; D: NA; size: NA; V: TRBV20-1; DNA: TGCAGTGCAATTACAGGGAGCGGCTACACCTTC; CDR3: CSAITGSGYTF
J: TRBJ2-7; D: TRBD2; size: once; V: TRBV28; DNA: TGTGCCAGCAGTCAGGGACTAGCGGGGCGTGACTCCTACGAGCAGTACTTC; CDR3: CASSQGLAGRDSYEQYF
J: TRBJ2-5; D: NA; size: few; V: TRBV5-6; DNA: TGTGCCGGCAGCTCCGGGACACGCGAAGAGACCCAGTACTTC; CDR3: CAGSSGTREETQYF
J: TRBJ2-1; D: NA; size: NA; V: TRBV7-2; DNA: TGTGCCAGCAGCTTACAGGCAACGAAGGCCCTCTACAATGAGCAGTTCTTC; CDR3: CASSLQATKALYNEQFF
J: TRBJ1-2; D: NA; size: many; V: TRBV12-3/TRBV12-4; DNA: TGTGCCAGCAGTTCGGTCTTCTATGGCTACACCTTC; CDR3: CASSSVFYGYTF
J: TRBJ1-4; D: NA; size: NA; V: TRBV4-3; DNA: TGCGCCAGCAGCCAAGTGGGGCGAAAACTGTTTTTT; CDR3: CASSQVGRKLFF
J: TRBJ2-1; D: NA; size: NA; V: TRBV20-1; DNA: TGCAGTGCCCGCTGGGGGACGAGTGACAATGAGCAGTTCTTC; CDR3: CSARWGTSDNEQFF
J: TRBJ1-5; D: NA; size: NA; V: TRBV20-1; DNA: TGCAGTGCTAGCATCCCAGGGAGCAATCAGCCCCAGCATTTT; CDR3: CSASIPGSNQPQHF
J: TRBJ1-1; D: NA; size: NA; V: TRBV20-1; DNA: TGCAGTGCTAGAGCCCCCCGAGAAGCTTTCTTT; CDR3: CSARAPREAFF
J: TRBJ1-4; D: NA; size: few; V: TRBV6-9; DNA: TGTGCCAGACCCAGGGAAAAACTGTTTTTT; CDR3: CARPREKLFF
J: TRBJ2-7; D: NA; size: many; V: TRBV12-3/TRBV12-4; DNA: TGTGCCAGCAGCTTAGATACGGGTTCCTACGAGCAGTACTTC; CDR3: CASSLDTGSYEQYF
J: TRBJ1-5; D: TRBD1; size: NA; V: TRBV6-1; DNA: TGTGCCAGCAAAAGGGACAGTTCGAGCAATCAGCCCCAGCATTTT; CDR3: CASKRDSSSNQPQHF
J: TRBJ1-1; D: NA; size: NA; V: TRBV19; DNA: TGTGCCAGTACCCCTCGCGGAGGGGCGGTGAACACTGAAGCTTTCTTT; CDR3: CASTPRGGAVNTEAFF
J: TRBJ2-2; D: NA; size: NA; V: TRBV7-2; DNA: TGTGCCAGCAGCCTAAGAGGAGGAGGCGGGGAGCTGTTTTTT; CDR3: CASSLRGGGGELFF
J: TRBJ1-1; D: NA; size: NA; V: TRBV10-3; DNA: TGTGCCATCAGTGAAGGCAGCCTAAACACTGAAGCTTTCTTT; CDR3: CAISEGSLNTEAFF
J: TRBJ2-6; D: NA; size: few; V: TRBV30; DNA: TGTGCCTGGAGTTTGGGGGGAGGTGGGGCCAACGTCCTGACTTTC; CDR3: CAWSLGGGGANVLTF
J: TRBJ1-6; D: NA; size: many; V: TRBV30; DNA: TGTGCCTGGACCCCAAGGCCGGACTCGCCCCTCCACTTT; CDR3: CAWTPRPDSPLHF
J: TRBJ2-1; D: TRBD2; size: NA; V: TRBV12-5; DNA: TGTGCTAGTGGTATCGGGACTAGCGGATACAATGAGCAGTTCTTC; CDR3: CASGIGTSGYNEQFF
J: TRBJ2-7; D: NA; size: NA; V: TRBV30; DNA: TGTGCCTGGAACTTGGGTCTCGAGCAGTACTTC; CDR3: CAWNLGLEQYF
J: TRBJ2-7; D: NA; size: NA; V: TRBV19; DNA: TGTGCCAGTAGTATAGCACATCCCGACCCGAACTCCGTTCTTAGAGCATCCGAGCAGTACTTC; CDR3: CASSIAHPDPNSVLRASEQYF
J: TRBJ1-6; D: NA; size: many; V: TRBV15; DNA: TGTGCCACCAGCAGAGATCGTTGGAATTCACCCCTCCACTTT; CDR3: CATSRDRWNSPLHF